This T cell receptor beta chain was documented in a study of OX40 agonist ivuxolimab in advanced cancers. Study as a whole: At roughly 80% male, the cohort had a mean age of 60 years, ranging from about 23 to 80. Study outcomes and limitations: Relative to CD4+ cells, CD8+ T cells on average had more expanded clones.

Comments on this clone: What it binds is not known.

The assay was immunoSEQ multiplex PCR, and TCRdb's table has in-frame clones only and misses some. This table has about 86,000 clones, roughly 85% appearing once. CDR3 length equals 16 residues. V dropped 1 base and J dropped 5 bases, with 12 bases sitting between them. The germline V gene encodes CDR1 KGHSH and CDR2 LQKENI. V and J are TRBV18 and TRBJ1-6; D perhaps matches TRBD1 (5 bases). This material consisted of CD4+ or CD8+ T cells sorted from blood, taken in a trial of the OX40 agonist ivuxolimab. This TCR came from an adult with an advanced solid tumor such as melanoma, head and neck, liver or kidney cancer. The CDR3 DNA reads TGTGCCAGCTCACCACTCCCGGCAGGGAATAATTCACCCCTCCACTTT. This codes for CASSPLPAGNNSPLHF.